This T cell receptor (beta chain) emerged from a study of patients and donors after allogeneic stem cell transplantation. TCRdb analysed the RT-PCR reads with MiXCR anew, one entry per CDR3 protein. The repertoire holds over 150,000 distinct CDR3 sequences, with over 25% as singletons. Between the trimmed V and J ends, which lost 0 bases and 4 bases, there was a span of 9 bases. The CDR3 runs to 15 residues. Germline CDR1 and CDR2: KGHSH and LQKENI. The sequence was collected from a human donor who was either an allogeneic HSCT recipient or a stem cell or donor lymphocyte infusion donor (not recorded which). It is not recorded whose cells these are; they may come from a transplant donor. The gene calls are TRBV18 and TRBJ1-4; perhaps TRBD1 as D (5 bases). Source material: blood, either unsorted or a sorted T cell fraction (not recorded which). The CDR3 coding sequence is TGTGCCAGCTCACCACCGGCGACAGTTAATGAAAAACTGTTTTTT. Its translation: CASSPPATVNEKLFF.